A selection of T cell receptor beta chains follows, all from one sample in a study of tumor T cells in aggressive B-cell lymphoma. Method: immunoSEQ multiplex PCR; TCRdb's copy keeps in-frame clones and lacks some. The sample gives 2,500 to 3,500 clones, around 87% of which show up once; less than 20% is in the top ten. Specimen: tumor tissue. Source of these receptors: an adult with diffuse large B cell lymphoma. The CDR3 runs from the conserved cysteine through the conserved F or W. D genes are given only for firm matches. Part of the rows lack a size; the others show once, few, many or a class for expanded clones.

TRBJ2-3 TRBV6-5 . . TGTGCCAGCAGTTACTCGACTAGACGTCGAGATACGCAGTATTTT CASSYSTRRRDTQYF
TRBJ2-2 TRBV19 TRBD1 . TGTGCTAGTAGTGGACAGGGACTCTTTACCGGGGAGCTGTTTTTT CASSGQGLFTGELFF
TRBJ2-2 TRBV5-1 . . TGCGCCAGCAGCTTGGTAGCAGAGAACACCGGGGAGCTGTTTTTT CASSLVAENTGELFF
TRBJ1-3 TRBV10-3 TRBD1 . TGTGCCATCAGTGAGTCGACGCGGGACAGGGTTGGAAATTTT CAISESTRDRVGNF
TRBJ1-2 TRBV18 TRBD1 . TGTGCCAGCCACGAGGGACAGGGAACCTATGGCTACACCTTC CASHEGQGTYGYTF
TRBJ2-5 TRBV4-1 TRBD2 . TGCGCCAGCAGCCCCCGGGCCCAGCGGGAGGGCTTAGGAGAGACCCAGTACTTC CASSPRAQREGLGETQYF
TRBJ1-1 TRBV5-4 . . TGTGCCAGCAGCCCTACAGGGACCGGGGAAGCTTTCTTT CASSPTGTGEAFF
TRBJ1-2 TRBV10-3 . . TGTGCCATCAGCCCTTCGCCGGGACATAGCTATGGCTACACCTTC CAISPSPGHSYGYTF
TRBJ2-1 TRBV21-1 . . TGTGCCAGCAGCAAAGGCCGGGAGGGCCTCCACAATGAGCAGTTCTTC CASSKGREGLHNEQFF
TRBJ1-6 TRBV19 . . TGTGCCAGTAGCATCACCGGTGGAGGGTTCTCCTATAATTCACCCCTCCACTTT CASSITGGGFSYNSPLHF
TRBJ2-1 TRBV30 TRBD2 . TGTGCCTGGAGTGTGCCGGGAGGAGCTAATGAGCAGTTCTTC CAWSVPGGANEQFF
TRBJ2-1 TRBV7-7 TRBD2 . TGTGCCAGCAGCTCGGGGACTAGCGGGAGGGCCGCCTACAATGAGCAGTTCTTC CASSSGTSGRAAYNEQFF
TRBJ1-5 TRBV5-4 . . TGTGCCAGCAGCTTGGGGGGCAATCAGTCCCAGCATTTT CASSLGGNQSQHF
TRBJ1-2 TRBV19 TRBD1 . TGTGCCAGTAGTATAGGCAGGGGGTATGGCTACACCTTC CASSIGRGYGYTF
TRBJ2-6 TRBV10-3 . . TGTGCCCCCCAGGGCACCTCCTCCTCTGGGGCCAACGTCCTGACTTTC CAPQGTSSSGANVLTF
TRBJ2-2 TRBV10-3 TRBD1 few TGTGCCAATTCTCCGGGACAGGGACCGAACACCGGGGAGCTGTTTTTT CANSPGQGPNTGELFF
TRBJ2-7 TRBV4-3 TRBD1 . TGCGCCAGCAGCCAAGGGACAGGTACCTACGAGCAGTACTTC CASSQGTGTYEQYF
TRBJ1-6 TRBV29-1 TRBD1 . TGCAGCGCCAAGGGGACAGAGGATAATTCCCCCCTCCACTTT CSAKGTEDNSPLHF
TRBJ2-1 TRBV9 TRBD1 . TGTGCCAGCAGCACCCGGACAGGGGCCTACAATGAGCAGTTCTTC CASSTRTGAYNEQFF
TRBJ2-4 TRBV23-1 . . TGCGCCAGCAGTCATGAAGAATACGGGACTCCGGGCGAGGAAAACCCTTTCGTTCAGTACTTC CASSHEEYGTPGEENPFVQYF
TRBJ1-4 TRBV2 TRBD1 once TGTGCCAGCAACAGGGGGTTTGAAAAACTGTTTTTT CASNRGFEKLFF
TRBJ2-1 TRBV9 TRBD2 . TGTGCCAGCAGCGAAGAGAGACTAGCGGGAGAGGATGAGCAGTTCTTC CASSEERLAGEDEQFF
TRBJ1-2 TRBV27 . . TGTGCCAGCGGAGGACTAACGTGGGGCTACACCTTC CASGGLTWGYTF
TRBJ1-6 TRBV5-1 TRBD1 . TGCGCCAGCAGCTTGGGGGGTAACCGGGACAGGAATTCACCCCTCCACTTT CASSLGGNRDRNSPLHF
TRBJ1-4 TRBV5-4 . . TGTGCCAGCAGCCTCCCAGGCGGGGAAGGCGAAAAACTGTTTTTT CASSLPGGEGEKLFF
TRBJ1-4 TRBV6-5 TRBD1 . TGTGCCAGCAGCGACAGGGTTTCGCCTAATGAAAAACTGTTTTTT CASSDRVSPNEKLFF
TRBJ1-2 TRBV6-1 . . TGTGCTAGCAGTGCACTGGGGGCGGCGGGTAACTATGGCTACACCTTC CASSALGAAGNYGYTF
TRBJ2-7 TRBV18 . . TGTGCCAGCTCTGGGGTTACAGGTGGCTACGAGCAGTACTTC CASSGVTGGYEQYF
TRBJ1-3 TRBV9 TRBD1 once TGTGCCAGCAGCCCTCGGGACAGGCTCTCTGGAAACACCATATATTTT CASSPRDRLSGNTIYF
TRBJ2-5 TRBV7-9 . once TGTGCCAGCAGCTCCCCGGGACTCCGCGCTCGGTATCAAGAGACCCAGTACTTC CASSSPGLRARYQETQYF
TRBJ1-1 TRBV7-3 . once TGTGCCAGCAGCTTATCAGCGACAGGAGTCACTGAAGCTTTCTTT CASSLSATGVTEAFF
TRBJ1-5 TRBV30 TRBD1 few TGTGCCTGGAGTCAAGGACAGGGCGGTCAGCCCCAGCATTTT CAWSQGQGGQPQHF
TRBJ1-2 TRBV5-1 . . TGCGCCAGCAGCGAGGGCCCGAACTATGGCTACACCTTC CASSEGPNYGYTF
TRBJ1-3 TRBV10-3 TRBD1 . TGTGCCATCCAGGGGGCAGGTGGGAACACCATATATTTT CAIQGAGGNTIYF
TRBJ2-5 TRBV9 TRBD2 few TGTGCCAGCAGCGACGGGGGGGTAGAGACCCAGTACTTC CASSDGGVETQYF
TRBJ2-1 TRBV19 TRBD2 . TGTGCCAGTAGTATAGGGCACCGCGGGGGAGGTTACAATGAGCAGTTCTTC CASSIGHRGGGYNEQFF
TRBJ2-7 TRBV10-3 TRBD1 . TGTGCCATCAGTTCAGGACAGGGGGCCCCCTACGAGCAGTACTTC CAISSGQGAPYEQYF
TRBJ1-4 TRBV5-1 TRBD1 . TGCGCCAGCAGCGCATTACCGGGACAGGGGTCGGGGTTCGGTGAAAAACTGTTTTTT CASSALPGQGSGFGEKLFF
TRBJ2-7 TRBV7-2 TRBD2 . TGTGCCAGCAGGGGTAGCGGGGGGGGCCAGTCCTACGAGCAGTACTTC CASRGSGGGQSYEQYF
TRBJ1-2 TRBV4-3 . . TGCGCCAGCAGCCAAGATGGTAGAGGGAACGGGGGCTACACCTTC CASSQDGRGNGGYTF
TRBJ2-1 TRBV6-1 TRBD1 few TGTGCCAGCAGTGAACCACAGGGGTCCTACAATGAGCAGTTCTTC CASSEPQGSYNEQFF
TRBJ1-2 TRBV6-5 . once TGTGCCAGCAGTTACTCCGCAGGAAGATTAAAGGGCTACACCTTC CASSYSAGRLKGYTF
TRBJ2-7 TRBV7-6 . once TGTGCCAGCAGCTTCGGCGCGCCAGGCGACGAGCAGTACTTC CASSFGAPGDEQYF
TRBJ1-3 TRBV6-5 . . TGTGCCAGCACCCAGGGTAGCGGAAACACCATATATTTT CASTQGSGNTIYF
TRBJ1-2 TRBV19 . . TGTGCCAGTAGGCCGGGGTACTATGGCTACACCTTC CASRPGYYGYTF
TRBJ1-1 TRBV5-1 . . TGCGCCAGCAGCTTCCTTATGAACACTGAAGCTTTCTTT CASSFLMNTEAFF
TRBJ1-5 TRBV5-6 TRBD1 . TGTGCCAGCAGCTCAGGGGGCCGAAATCAGCCCCAGCATTTT CASSSGGRNQPQHF